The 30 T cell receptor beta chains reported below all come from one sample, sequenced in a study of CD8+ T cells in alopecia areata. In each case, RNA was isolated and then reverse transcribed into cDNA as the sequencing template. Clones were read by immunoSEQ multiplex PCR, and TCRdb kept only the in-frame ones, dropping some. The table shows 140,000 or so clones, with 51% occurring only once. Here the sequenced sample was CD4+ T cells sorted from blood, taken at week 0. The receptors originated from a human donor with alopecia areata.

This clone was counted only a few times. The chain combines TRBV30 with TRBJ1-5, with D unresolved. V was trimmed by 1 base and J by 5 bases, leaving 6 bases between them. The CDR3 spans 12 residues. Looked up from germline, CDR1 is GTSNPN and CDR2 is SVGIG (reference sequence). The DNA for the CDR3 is TGTGCCTGGAGTGGCCGAGATCAGCCCCAGCATTTT. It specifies CAWSGRDQPQHF.

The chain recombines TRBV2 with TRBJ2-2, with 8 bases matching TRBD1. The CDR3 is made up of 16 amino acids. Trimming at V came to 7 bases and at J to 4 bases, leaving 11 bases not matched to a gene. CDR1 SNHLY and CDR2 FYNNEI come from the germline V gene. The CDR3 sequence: CASKRGQGDRTGELFF. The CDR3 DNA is TGTGCCAGCAAAAGAGGACAGGGTGATCGCACCGGGGAGCTGTTTTTT.

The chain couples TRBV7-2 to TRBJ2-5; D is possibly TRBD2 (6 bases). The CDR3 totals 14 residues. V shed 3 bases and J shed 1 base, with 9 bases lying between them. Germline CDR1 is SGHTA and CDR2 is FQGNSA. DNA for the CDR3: TGTGCCAGCAGCTTCGGACTACTCCAAGAGACCCAGTACTTC. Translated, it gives CASSFGLLQETQYF. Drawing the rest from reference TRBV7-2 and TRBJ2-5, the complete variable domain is GAGVSQSPSNKVTEKGKDVELRCDPISGHTALYWYRQSLGQGLEFLIYFQGNSAPDKSGLPSDRFSAERTGGSVSTLTIQRTQQEDSAVYLCASSFGLLQETQYFGPGTRLLVL.

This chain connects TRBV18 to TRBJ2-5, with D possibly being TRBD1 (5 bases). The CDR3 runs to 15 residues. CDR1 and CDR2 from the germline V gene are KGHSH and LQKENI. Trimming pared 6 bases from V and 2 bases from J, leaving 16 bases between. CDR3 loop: CASSPIQDKQETQYF. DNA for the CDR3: TGTGCCAGCTCTCCCATACAGGATAAACAAGAGACCCAGTACTTC.

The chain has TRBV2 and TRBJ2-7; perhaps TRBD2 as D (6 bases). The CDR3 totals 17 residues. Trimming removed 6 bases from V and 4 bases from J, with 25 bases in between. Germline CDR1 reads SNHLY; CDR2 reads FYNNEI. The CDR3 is CASSALEGLGGKYEQYF. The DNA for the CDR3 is TGTGCCAGCAGCGCACTTGAGGGATTGGGGGGAAAATACGAGCAGTACTTC.

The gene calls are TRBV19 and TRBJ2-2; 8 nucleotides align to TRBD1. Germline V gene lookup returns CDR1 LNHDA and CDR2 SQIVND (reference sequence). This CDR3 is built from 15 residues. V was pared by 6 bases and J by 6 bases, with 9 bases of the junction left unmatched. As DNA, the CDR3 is TGTGCCAGTAGACCCGGGACAGGATACGCCGGGGAGCTGTTTTTT. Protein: CASRPGTGYAGELFF.

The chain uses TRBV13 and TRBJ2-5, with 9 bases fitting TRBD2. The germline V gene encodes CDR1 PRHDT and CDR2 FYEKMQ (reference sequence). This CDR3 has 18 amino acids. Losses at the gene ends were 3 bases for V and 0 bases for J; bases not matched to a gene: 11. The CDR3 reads CASSLGPSGVSYQETQYF. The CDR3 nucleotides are TGTGCCAGCAGCTTGGGGCCTAGCGGGGTCTCGTACCAAGAGACCCAGTACTTC.

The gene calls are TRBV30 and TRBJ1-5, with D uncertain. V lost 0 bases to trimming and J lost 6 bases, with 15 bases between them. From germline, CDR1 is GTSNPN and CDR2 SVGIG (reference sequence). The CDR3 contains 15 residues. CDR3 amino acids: CAWSVSAADIQPQHF. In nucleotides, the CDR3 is TGTGCCTGGAGTGTCTCTGCAGCCGATATTCAGCCCCAGCATTTT.

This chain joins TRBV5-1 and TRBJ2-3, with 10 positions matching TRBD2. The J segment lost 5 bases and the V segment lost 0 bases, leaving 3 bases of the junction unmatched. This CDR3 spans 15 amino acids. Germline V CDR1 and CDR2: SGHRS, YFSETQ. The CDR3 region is CASSLASGSRDTQYF. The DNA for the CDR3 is TGCGCCAGCAGCTTGGCTAGCGGGAGTAGAGATACGCAGTATTTT.

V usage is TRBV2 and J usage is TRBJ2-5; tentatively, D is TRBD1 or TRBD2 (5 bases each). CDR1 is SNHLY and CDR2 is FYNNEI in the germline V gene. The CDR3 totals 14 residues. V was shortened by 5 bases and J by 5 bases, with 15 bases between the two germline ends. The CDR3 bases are TGTGCCAGCAGTTACGGGACCTTAGGGGAGACCCAGTACTTC. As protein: CASSYGTLGETQYF.

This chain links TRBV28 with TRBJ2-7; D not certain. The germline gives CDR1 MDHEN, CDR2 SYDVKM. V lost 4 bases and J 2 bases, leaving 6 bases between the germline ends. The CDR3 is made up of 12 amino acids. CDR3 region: CASSSRPYEQYF. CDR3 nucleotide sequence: TGTGCCAGCAGTTCCCGTCCCTACGAGCAGTACTTC.

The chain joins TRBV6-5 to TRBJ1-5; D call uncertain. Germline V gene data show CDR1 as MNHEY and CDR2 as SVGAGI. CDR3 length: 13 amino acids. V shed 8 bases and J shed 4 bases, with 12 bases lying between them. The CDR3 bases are TGTGCCAGCCAAGGCCAGTGGAATCAGCCCCAGCATTTT. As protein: CASQGQWNQPQHF.

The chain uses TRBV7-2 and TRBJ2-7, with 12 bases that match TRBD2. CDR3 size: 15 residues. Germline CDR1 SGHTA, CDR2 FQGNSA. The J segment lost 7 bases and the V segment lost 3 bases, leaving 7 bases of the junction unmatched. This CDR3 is CASSFGLAGPVEQYF. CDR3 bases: TGTGCCAGCAGCTTCGGACTAGCGGGACCTGTTGAGCAGTACTTC.

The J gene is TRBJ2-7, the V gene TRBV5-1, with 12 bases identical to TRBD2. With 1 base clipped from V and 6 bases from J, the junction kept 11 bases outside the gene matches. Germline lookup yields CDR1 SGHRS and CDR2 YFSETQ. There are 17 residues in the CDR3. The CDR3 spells CASSLRLAGDISREQYF. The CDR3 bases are TGCGCCAGCAGCTTGAGACTAGCGGGAGATATCAGCCGCGAGCAGTACTTC.

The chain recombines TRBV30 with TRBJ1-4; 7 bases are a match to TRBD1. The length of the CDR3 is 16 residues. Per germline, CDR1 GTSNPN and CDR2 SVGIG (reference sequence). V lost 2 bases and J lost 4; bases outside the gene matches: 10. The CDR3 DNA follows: TGTGCCTGGAGTTCTGGACGGGCAGGGGGTAATGAAAAACTGTTTTTT. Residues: CAWSSGRAGGNEKLFF.

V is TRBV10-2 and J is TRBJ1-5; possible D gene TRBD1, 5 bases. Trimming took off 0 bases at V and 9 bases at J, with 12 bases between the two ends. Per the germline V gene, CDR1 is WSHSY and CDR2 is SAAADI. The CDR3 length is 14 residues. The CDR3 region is CASSESTGGRPQHF. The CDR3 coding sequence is TGCGCCAGCAGTGAGTCGACGGGGGGTCGGCCCCAGCATTTT.

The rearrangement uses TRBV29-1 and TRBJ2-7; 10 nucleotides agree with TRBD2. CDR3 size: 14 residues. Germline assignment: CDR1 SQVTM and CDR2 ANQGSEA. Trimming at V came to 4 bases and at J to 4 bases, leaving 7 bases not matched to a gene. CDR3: CSVASGRAGYEQYF. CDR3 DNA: TGCAGCGTTGCAAGCGGGAGGGCCGGTTACGAGCAGTACTTC.

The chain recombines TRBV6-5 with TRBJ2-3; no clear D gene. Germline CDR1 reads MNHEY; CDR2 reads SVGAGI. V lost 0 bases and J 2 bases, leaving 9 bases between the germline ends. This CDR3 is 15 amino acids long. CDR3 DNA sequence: TGTGCCAGCAGTTACTCGAGTCCGTACACAGATACGCAGTATTTT. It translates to CASSYSSPYTDTQYF.

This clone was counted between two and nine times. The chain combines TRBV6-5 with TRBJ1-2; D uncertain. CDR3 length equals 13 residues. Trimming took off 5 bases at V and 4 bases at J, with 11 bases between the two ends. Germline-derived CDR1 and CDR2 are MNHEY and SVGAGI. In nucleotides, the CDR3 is TGTGCCAGCAGTACCGGGGAAGGCTATGGCTACACCTTC. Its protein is CASSTGEGYGYTF.

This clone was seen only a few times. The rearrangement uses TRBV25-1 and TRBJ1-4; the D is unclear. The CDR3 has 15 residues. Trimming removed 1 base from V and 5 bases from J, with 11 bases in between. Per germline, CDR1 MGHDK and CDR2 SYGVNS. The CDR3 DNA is TGTGCCAGCAGTGAATTGGGCAGACCGAATGAAAAACTGTTTTTT. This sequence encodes CASSELGRPNEKLFF.

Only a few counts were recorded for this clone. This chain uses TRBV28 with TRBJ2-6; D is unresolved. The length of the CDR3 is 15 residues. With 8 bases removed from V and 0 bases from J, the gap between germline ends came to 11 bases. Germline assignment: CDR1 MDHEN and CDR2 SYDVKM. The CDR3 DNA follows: TGTGCCAGCTTTTCTCCGAGCTCTGGGGCCAACGTCCTGACTTTC. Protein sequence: CASFSPSSGANVLTF.

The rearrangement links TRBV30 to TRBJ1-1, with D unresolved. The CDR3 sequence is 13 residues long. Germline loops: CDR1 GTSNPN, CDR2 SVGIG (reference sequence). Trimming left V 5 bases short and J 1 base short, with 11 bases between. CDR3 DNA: TGTGCCTGGTCCGCGGGCCCGAACACTGAAGCTTTCTTT. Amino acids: CAWSAGPNTEAFF.

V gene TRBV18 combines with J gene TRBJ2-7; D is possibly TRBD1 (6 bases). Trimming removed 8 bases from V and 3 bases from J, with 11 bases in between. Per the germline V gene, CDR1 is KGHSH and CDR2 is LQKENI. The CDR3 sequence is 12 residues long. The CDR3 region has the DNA TGTGCCAGCAATTTACAGGGCTACGAGCAGTACTTC. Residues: CASNLQGYEQYF.

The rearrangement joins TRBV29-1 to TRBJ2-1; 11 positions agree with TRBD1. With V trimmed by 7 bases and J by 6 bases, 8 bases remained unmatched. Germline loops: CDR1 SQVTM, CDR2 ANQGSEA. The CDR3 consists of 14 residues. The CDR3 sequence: CSASPGTGGNEQFF. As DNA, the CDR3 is TGCAGCGCTAGTCCCGGGACAGGGGGCAATGAGCAGTTCTTC.

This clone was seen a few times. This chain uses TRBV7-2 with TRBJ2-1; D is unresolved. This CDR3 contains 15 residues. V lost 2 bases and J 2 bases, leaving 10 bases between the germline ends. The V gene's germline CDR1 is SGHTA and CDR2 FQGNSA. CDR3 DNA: TGTGCCAGCAGCTTAACCGGATCAGCCTACAATGAGCAGTTCTTC. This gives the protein CASSLTGSAYNEQFF.

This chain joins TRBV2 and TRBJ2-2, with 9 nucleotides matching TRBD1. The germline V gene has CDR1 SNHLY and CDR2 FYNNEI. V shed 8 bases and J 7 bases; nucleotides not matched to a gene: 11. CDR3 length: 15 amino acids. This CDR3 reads CASGSRTGDVGELFF. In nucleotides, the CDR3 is TGTGCCAGCGGAAGCCGGACAGGGGATGTCGGGGAGCTGTTTTTT.

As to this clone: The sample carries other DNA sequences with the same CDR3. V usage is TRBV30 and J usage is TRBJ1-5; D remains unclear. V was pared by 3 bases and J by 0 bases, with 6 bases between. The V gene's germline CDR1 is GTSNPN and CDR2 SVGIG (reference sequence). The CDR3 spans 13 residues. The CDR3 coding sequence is TGTGCCTGGAGCGAAGATAGCAATCAGCCCCAGCATTTT. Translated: CAWSEDSNQPQHF.

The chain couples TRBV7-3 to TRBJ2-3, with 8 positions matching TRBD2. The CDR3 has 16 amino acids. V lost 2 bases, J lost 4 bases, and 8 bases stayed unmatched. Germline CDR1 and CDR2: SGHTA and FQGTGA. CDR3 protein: CASSLLNGRAADTQYF. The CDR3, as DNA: TGTGCCAGCAGCTTATTGAACGGGAGGGCCGCAGATACGCAGTATTTT.

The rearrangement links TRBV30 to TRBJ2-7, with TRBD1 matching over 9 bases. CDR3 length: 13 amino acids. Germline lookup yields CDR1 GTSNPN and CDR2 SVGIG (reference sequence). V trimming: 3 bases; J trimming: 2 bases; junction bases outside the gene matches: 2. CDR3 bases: TGTGCCTGGAGACAGGGGGCTCCCTACGAGCAGTACTTC. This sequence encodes CAWRQGAPYEQYF.

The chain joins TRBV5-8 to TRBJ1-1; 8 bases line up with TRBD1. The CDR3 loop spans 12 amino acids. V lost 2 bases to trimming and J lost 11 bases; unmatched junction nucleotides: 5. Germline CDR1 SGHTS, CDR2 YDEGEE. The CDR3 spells CASSFRGRKAFF. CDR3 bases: TGTGCCAGCAGCTTCAGGGGGCGCAAGGCTTTCTTT.